This T cell receptor (beta chain) was observed in a study of cytomegalovirus exposure and HLA in healthy donors. The study's findings and limits: Most TCR sequences showed up rarely, but some public TCRs showed up in many donors. The classifier reportedly diagnosed cytomegalovirus status with high specificity and sensitivity. Later analysis demonstrated an association between a missense DCLRE1C variant and TCR beta V- and J-gene trimming.

About this clone: Antigen unknown.

Germline lookup yields CDR1 SGHNT and CDR2 YYREEE (reference sequence). This CDR3 is built from 14 residues. Trimming cost V 2 bases and J 3 bases, with 11 bases left between them. PCR amplification relied on 60 Vbeta primers (plus 13 Jbeta primers). Assay: immunoSEQ multiplex PCR; the TCRdb copy retains only in-frame clones and omits some. The repertoire holds 200,000 or so clones, over 70% seen once, with around 2.1% in the top ten. The V gene is TRBV5-4, the J gene TRBJ1-1; no firm D call. The receptor's source is a woman between 18 and 30 years old in good health and CMV-seropositive. The specimen was PBMCs. In DNA form, the CDR3 reads TGTGCCAGCAGCTTAACCGGGGAACACACTGAAGCTTTCTTT. Protein product: CASSLTGEHTEAFF.